Following are 25 T cell receptor beta chains from one sample sequenced in a study of blood T cell repertoires in COVID-19. TCRdb keeps only in-frame clones here, not all; method: immunoSEQ multiplex PCR. The sample holds some 210,000 clones, about 83% seen once. The sample comprised peripheral blood. Receptors originate from a woman between 70 and 85 years old with active or convalescent COVID-19.

The chain combines TRBV6-1 with TRBJ2-2, with TRBD1 matching 8 bases. Germline V gives CDR1 MNHNS, CDR2 SASEGT. The ends lost 4 bases at V and 1 base at J; junction bases unmatched: 5. The CDR3 sequence is 16 residues long. The CDR3 DNA reads TGTGCCAGCAGTGGCTTTGGACAGGGGAACACCGGGGAGCTGTTTTTT. Protein sequence: CASSGFGQGNTGELFF.

This rearrangement joins TRBV29-1 to TRBJ2-7; tentative D call: TRBD2 (6 bases). Germline assignment: CDR1 SQVTM and CDR2 ANQGSEA. The V end lost 4 bases, the J end lost 3 bases, and 13 bases lay between the germline ends. The CDR3 totals 13 residues. The CDR3 sequence is CSVVGQGLYEQYF. For the CDR3, the DNA is TGCAGCGTTGTGGGCCAGGGACTCTACGAGCAGTACTTC.

This clone was counted a few times. The rearrangement links TRBV7-9 to TRBJ2-2, with D perhaps matching TRBD1 (7 bases). V dropped 6 bases and J dropped 2 bases, with 13 bases sitting between them. The CDR3 length is 15 residues. The V gene's germline CDR1 is SEHNR and CDR2 FQNEAQ (reference sequence). CDR3 sequence: CASREGQLNTGELFF. The DNA of the CDR3 is TGTGCCAGCAGGGAGGGACAGCTAAACACCGGGGAGCTGTTTTTT. Full variable domain (missing parts from reference TRBV7-9 and TRBJ2-2): DTGVSQNPRHKITKRGQNVTFRCDPISEHNRLYWYRQTLGQGPEFLTYFQNEAQLEKSRLLSDRFSAERPKGSFSTLEIQRTEQGDSAMYLCASREGQLNTGELFFGEGSRLTVL.

Comments on this clone: One end of the junction varies from germline; a read error may be responsible. The J gene is TRBJ2-5, the V gene TRBV7-7; TRBD2 agrees at 10 bases. This CDR3 region has 18 residues. CDR1 is SSHAT and CDR2 is FNYEAQ in the germline V gene (reference sequence). CDR3 residues: CASSPDGPSGGSQETQYF. CDR3 DNA: TGTGCTAGCAGCCCCGACGGGCCTAGCGGGGGTAGTCAAGAGACCCAGTACTTC.

The chain recombines TRBV12-2 with TRBJ1-1; no DNA check was done on the table's D call, TRBD1. TRBV12-2 is a pseudogene. There are 14 residues in the CDR3. For the CDR3, the DNA is TGTGGTGTGGGGGACAGGGCGTGGAACACTGAAGCTTTCTTT. Translated: CGVGDRAWNTEAFF.

The chain couples TRBV11-3 to TRBJ2-1, with TRBD1 matching over 7 bases. This CDR3 region has 15 residues. CDR1 is SGHNT, CDR2 YENEEA, per germline. The J segment lost 9 bases and the V segment lost 5 bases, leaving 13 bases of the junction unmatched. CDR3 nucleotides: TGTGCCAGCAGCCTCCGGGACAGTCCTCTTAGTGAGCAGTTCTTC. Translated, it gives CASSLRDSPLSEQFF.

V usage is TRBV5-1 and J usage is TRBJ2-7, with D tentatively TRBD2 (6 bases). Germline V gene data show CDR1 as SGHRS and CDR2 as YFSETQ. The CDR3 runs 14 residues. V shed 4 bases and J shed 5 bases, with 16 bases lying between them. CDR3 sequence reads: CASSHGSLGNEQYF. CDR3 DNA: TGCGCCAGCAGCCACGGGAGTCTGGGGAACGAGCAGTACTTC.

To note about this clone: The junction shows a germline mismatch at one end, possibly a read error. V gene TRBV2 combines with J gene TRBJ2-1; 12 positions match TRBD2. The length of the CDR3 is 15 residues. CDR1 and CDR2 from the germline V gene are SNHLY and FYNNEI. The DNA of the CDR3 is TGTGCCAGCAGCCGGACTAGCGGGATTACAGGTCCGGGCGTCTTC. This codes for CASSRTSGITGPGVF. The variable domain in full, completed from reference TRBV2 and TRBJ2-1, reads EPEVTQTPSHQVTQMGQEVILRCVPISNHLYFYWYRQILGQKVEFLVSFYNNEISEKSEIFDDQFSVERPDGSNFTLKIRSTKLEDSAMYFCASSRTSGITGPGVFGPGTRLTVL.

This chain connects TRBV12-3 or TRBV12-4 to TRBJ2-1; D is perhaps TRBD2 (5 bases). The CDR3 sequence is 13 residues long. V was clipped by 7 bases and J by 3 bases, with 10 bases between them. In nucleotides, the CDR3 is TGTGCCAGCACCAGAGGACTCTACAATGAGCAGTTCTTC. Protein sequence: CASTRGLYNEQFF.

This clone was detected once. This chain uses TRBV6-4 with TRBJ1-2, with 11 nucleotides matching TRBD1. Per the germline V gene, CDR1 is MRHNA and CDR2 is SNTAGT. The trim removed 5 bases at V and 8 bases at J, leaving 10 bases unmatched. The CDR3 covers 15 residues. CDR3 amino acids: CASSPRTGGPEGYTF. CDR3 sequence (DNA): TGTGCCAGCAGTCCCCGGACAGGGGGCCCGGAGGGCTACACCTTC.

This sequence joins TRBV24-1 and TRBJ2-1; possibly TRBD1 for D (6 bases). The CDR3 is 15 amino acids. CDR1 and CDR2 (germline): KGHDR, SFDVKD. V was trimmed by 6 bases and J by 5 bases, leaving 16 bases between them. DNA for the CDR3: TGTGCCACCAGTCGCCCTTTAGGGGGACACAATGAGCAGTTCTTC. It encodes CATSRPLGGHNEQFF.

The gene calls are TRBV2 and TRBJ1-5; D is unclear. Germline V gene sequence: CDR1 SNHLY, CDR2 FYNNEI. Trimming cost V 4 bases and J 2 bases, with 6 bases left between them. The CDR3 runs 13 residues. In nucleotides, the CDR3 is TGTGCCAGCAGTGGAGAGGGCAATCAGCCCCAGCATTTT. It translates to CASSGEGNQPQHF.

The rearrangement links TRBV4-1 to TRBJ2-3; 8 bases fit TRBD2. With 6 bases clipped from V and 1 base from J, the junction kept 3 bases outside the gene matches. Germline CDR1 is MGHRA and CDR2 is YSYEKL. The CDR3 consists of 14 residues. CDR3 in DNA: TGCGCCAGCAGGTCGGGACTAGGCACAGATACGCAGTATTTT. Translated: CASRSGLGTDTQYF.

The chain uses TRBV6-2 or TRBV6-3 and TRBJ2-2, with 14 bases lining up with TRBD2. Germline CDR1 MNHEY, CDR2 SVGEGT. V shed 6 bases and J 7 bases; nucleotides not matched to a gene: 13. There are 18 residues in the CDR3. The CDR3 loop reads CASSRPFGTSGRRGELFF. The CDR3, as DNA: TGTGCCAGCAGCCGCCCCTTCGGGACTAGCGGGAGACGCGGGGAGCTGTTTTTT.

This clone was counted a single time. The same CDR3 is also encoded by other DNA sequences in this sample. The genes are TRBV11-3 and TRBJ2-3, with 11 bases aligning to TRBD2. This CDR3 comprises 16 residues. CDR1 SGHNT and CDR2 YENEEA come from the germline V gene. The V and J ends lost 3 bases and 3 bases, in that order; junction bases with no gene match: 5. CDR3 residues: CASSLGTSGRTDTQYF. The DNA of the CDR3 is TGTGCCAGCAGCTTGGGGACTAGCGGAAGAACAGATACGCAGTATTTT.

V is TRBV4-1 and J is TRBJ2-7; 9 bases agree with TRBD2. Trimming removed 3 bases from V and 2 bases from J; junction bases left unmatched: 17. Per germline, CDR1 MGHRA and CDR2 YSYEKL. This CDR3 has 19 residues. CDR3 protein: CASSHLGVAGVKNAYEQYF. CDR3 nucleotides: TGCGCCAGCAGCCACCTCGGGGTAGCGGGAGTGAAAAACGCCTACGAGCAGTACTTC.

This clone is a singleton in its sample. The chain joins TRBV13 to TRBJ2-2; 14 bases are shared with TRBD2. The germline gives CDR1 PRHDT, CDR2 FYEKMQ (reference sequence). The ends lost 2 bases at V and 7 bases at J; junction bases unmatched: 15. This CDR3 spans 20 amino acids. CDR3 nucleotide sequence: TGTGCCAGCAGCTTAAGGCCCAGGGGGGGACTAGCGGGAGCTGGCGGGGAGCTGTTTTTT. Translating it yields CASSLRPRGGLAGAGGELFF.

The rearrangement uses TRBV18 and TRBJ2-3, with 10 positions matching TRBD2. This CDR3 region has 16 residues. The V gene's germline CDR1 is KGHSH and CDR2 LQKENI. V gave up 3 bases and J gave up 2 bases; unmatched junction bases: 5. This chain's CDR3 is CASSPEAGGVTDTQYF. As DNA, the CDR3 is TGTGCCAGCTCACCGGAAGCGGGAGGGGTCACAGATACGCAGTATTTT.

This clone was recorded many times. The genes are TRBV12-3 or TRBV12-4 and TRBJ2-7; a possible D gene is TRBD2 (5 bases). This CDR3 has 13 amino acids. V dropped 6 bases and J dropped 3 bases, with 12 bases sitting between them. CDR3 bases: TGTGCCAGCAGCCGGACTCGTGACTACGAGCAGTACTTC. Amino acids: CASSRTRDYEQYF.

The chain is built from TRBV24-1 and TRBJ2-5; 7 bases line up with TRBD1. Germline V gives CDR1 KGHDR, CDR2 SFDVKD. This CDR3 spans 16 amino acids. The V segment lost 6 bases and the J segment 7 bases; nucleotides outside the gene matches: 16. DNA for the CDR3: TGTGCCACCAGTTCGTCAGGGGGTTACACGTCGGGGACCCAGTACTTC. It encodes CATSSSGGYTSGTQYF.

The CDR3 DNA reads as TGTGCCAGTAGTATAGATTTAGCGGGCCGACGCTCTGGGGCCAACGTCCTGACTTTC. Amino acid sequence: CASSIDLAGRRSGANVLTF. V and J are TRBV19 and TRBJ2-6; TRBD2 matches at 7 bases. Germline V gives CDR1 LNHDA, CDR2 SQIVND (reference sequence). This CDR3 has 19 residues. J lost 0 bases, V lost 0 bases, and 8 bases had no gene match.

In this sample, this clone turned up once. The chain joins TRBV29-1 to TRBJ2-5; TRBD1 matches 7 bases. Germline V gives CDR1 SQVTM, CDR2 ANQGSEA. This CDR3 comprises 12 residues. Losses at the gene ends were 7 bases for V and 1 base for J; bases not matched to a gene: 3. CDR3 DNA: TGCAGCGCTCACAGGGGCCAAGAGACCCAGTACTTC. It specifies CSAHRGQETQYF.

The chain links TRBV6-5 to TRBJ2-1; D perhaps matches TRBD2 (5 bases). The CDR3 has 14 residues. Germline V lookup: CDR1 MNHEY, CDR2 SVGAGI. Trimming took 7 bases from V and 0 from J, leaving 10 bases between them. The CDR3 DNA is TGTGCCAGCACCAGGACTGGCTCCTACAATGAGCAGTTCTTC. Protein: CASTRTGSYNEQFF.

The chain recombines TRBV21-1 with TRBJ1-1. TRBV21-1 counts as a pseudogene. This CDR3 has 14 amino acids. CDR3: CASRKQRVNTEAFF. The CDR3 coding sequence is TGTGCCAGCAGAAAACAGCGAGTGAACACTGAAGCTTTCTTT.

This clone was counted between two and nine times. The chain couples TRBV5-4 to TRBJ1-2; 9 nucleotides match TRBD1. The CDR3 has 14 amino acids. The V and J ends lost 4 bases and 4 bases, in that order; junction bases with no gene match: 5. Looked up from germline, CDR1 is SGHNT and CDR2 is YYREEE (reference sequence). The CDR3 sequence is CASSPDRGFYGYTF. CDR3 nucleotides: TGTGCCAGCAGCCCCGACAGGGGGTTCTATGGCTACACCTTC.